One sample yielded the 9 T cell receptor beta chains listed below, sequenced in a study of cytomegalovirus exposure and HLA in healthy donors (dated by TCRdb to 2017 to 2019). To prepare the library, the immunoSEQ multiplex PCR assay was applied. The multiplex PCR relied on a mix of 60 forward primers for TCR Vbeta segments and 13 reverse primers for TCR Jbeta segments. The clones in this table, taken by TCRdb from immuneACCESS, are in-frame only. Not every clone is retained; where verified, under half of the shortfall comes from an unresolved V gene, and the cause of the rest is unknown. Recorded for this sample are approximately 53,000 clones; around 80% of them occurred a single time. Around 8.1% of the sample is held by the ten biggest clonotypes. Sequences were obtained from PBMCs. The receptor source for this set is a young man in good health and CMV-seropositive.

The chain is built from TRBV6-5 and TRBJ2-7; weak D call: TRBD2 (5 bases). The CDR3 extends over 12 amino acids. The germline V and J ends were trimmed by 6 bases and 3 bases, with 9 bases remaining between them. Germline V lookup: CDR1 MNHEY, CDR2 SVGAGI. The CDR3 nucleotides are TGTGCCAGCAGGACTAAACTCTACGAGCAGTACTTC. It yields the protein CASRTKLYEQYF.

The chain uses TRBV7-2 and TRBJ2-1; TRBD1 matches 7 bases. Looked up from germline, CDR1 is SGHTA and CDR2 is FQGNSA. The CDR3 totals 15 residues. After removal of 4 bases from V and 7 bases from J, the junction contained 10 bases not matched to a gene. This CDR3 is CASSSDRDPRNEQFF. The CDR3 DNA is TGTGCCAGCAGCTCAGACAGGGACCCCCGGAATGAGCAGTTCTTC.

The chain combines TRBV19 with TRBJ2-1; TRBD2 aligns across 10 bases. Trimming at V came to 3 bases and at J to 9 bases, leaving 5 bases not matched to a gene. Germline assignment: CDR1 LNHDA and CDR2 SQIVND (reference sequence). CDR3 size: 14 residues. The CDR3: CASSISGGRGEQFF. The CDR3 DNA reads TGTGCCAGTAGTATTAGCGGGGGGCGAGGTGAGCAGTTCTTC. Complete variable domain (other parts from reference TRBV19 and TRBJ2-1): DGGITQSPKYLFRKEGQNVTLSCEQNLNHDAMYWYRQDPGQGLRLIYYSQIVNDFQKGDIAEGYSVSREKKESFPLTVTSAQKNPTAFYLCASSISGGRGEQFFGPGTRLTVL.

This chain uses TRBV6-5 with TRBJ1-4; the D gene is possibly TRBD1 (5 bases). There are 15 residues in the CDR3. CDR1 and CDR2 (germline): MNHEY, SVGAGI. V was pared by 5 bases and J by 3 bases, with 13 bases between. The CDR3 region is CASSTTGEPNEKLFF. CDR3 DNA sequence: TGTGCCAGCAGTACCACAGGAGAACCTAATGAAAAACTGTTTTTT.

This clone was picked up one time. The J gene is TRBJ1-3, the V gene TRBV15; 8 bases align to TRBD1. Unmatched junction bases numbered 5, after V lost 1 base and J lost 6 bases. Germline V CDR1 and CDR2: LNHNV, YYDKDF (reference sequence). This CDR3 is 15 amino acids long. CDR3 DNA sequence: TGTGCCACCAGCAGAGGGACCCAGGGGGCAAACACCATATATTTT. Encoded protein: CATSRGTQGANTIYF.

The chain recombines TRBV6-4 with TRBJ2-1, with TRBD2 identical over 8 bases. CDR1 MRHNA and CDR2 SNTAGT come from the germline V gene. This CDR3 is 15 amino acids long. V trimming: 3 bases; J trimming: 4 bases; junction bases outside the gene matches: 5. The CDR3 DNA reads as TGTGCCAGCAGTGAGGGGCGGGGGGAATACAATGAGCAGTTCTTC. It codes for CASSEGRGEYNEQFF.

The chain carries TRBV25-1 and TRBJ1-2, with 11 bases identical to TRBD1. J was trimmed by 8 bases and V by 6 bases; bases with no gene match: 8. The CDR3 has 14 residues. Germline V gene lookup returns CDR1 MGHDK and CDR2 SYGVNS. The CDR3 sequence: CASSGQGALSGYTF. CDR3 nucleotides: TGTGCCAGCAGCGGACAGGGGGCTTTATCGGGCTACACCTTC.

The V call is TRBV2, the J call TRBJ1-5; 9 nucleotides align to TRBD1. After removal of 5 bases from V and 7 bases from J, the junction contained 6 bases not matched to a gene. The length of the CDR3 is 14 residues. Per the germline V gene, CDR1 is SNHLY and CDR2 is FYNNEI. Here the CDR3 reads CASSSGTGTQPQHF. DNA of the CDR3: TGTGCCAGCAGTTCCGGGACAGGGACCCAGCCCCAGCATTTT.

The rearrangement uses TRBV19 and TRBJ1-1, with no clear D. Germline V gene lookup returns CDR1 LNHDA and CDR2 SQIVND (reference sequence). This CDR3 contains 16 residues. Trimming stripped 5 bases from V and 1 base from J, with 17 bases between. CDR3 in DNA: TGTGCCAGTAGTGCCCCCCTGGGCAGATCGAACACTGAAGCTTTCTTT. This codes for CASSAPLGRSNTEAFF.